This T cell receptor (beta chain) appears in the sequencing data of a study of T cell responses to AZD1222 COVID-19 vaccine. Trimming took off 6 bases at V and 1 base at J, with 9 bases between the two ends. The V gene's germline CDR1 is MRHNA and CDR2 SNTAGT. The CDR3 is 13 amino acids. The assay was immunoSEQ multiplex PCR, and TCRdb's table has in-frame clones only and misses some. The top ten hold 3% to 3.5% of the sample, which has 150,000 or so clones, less than 90% seen once. Of note for this clone: Its antigen remains unknown.

Findings and caveats of the study: Reports say nearly half of spike-specific TCRs go after unmutated variant regions. Spike-specific TCR repertoires showed rising breadth and depth after two AZD1222 doses.

V and J are TRBV6-4 and TRBJ1-1; D is ambiguous. This sequence was found in an adult in good health. The sequencing used peripheral blood, collected on day 0 of AZD1222 vaccination. For the CDR3, the DNA is TGTGCCAGCAGACAGTTCCAGAACACTGAAGCTTTCTTT. Protein: CASRQFQNTEAFF.